This entry is about one T cell receptor (beta chain). Rectal tissue came from one to two pinch biopsies taken at colonoscopy. This record belongs to a study of pediatric ulcerative colitis. The germline CDR1 and CDR2 sequences are MNHEY and SMNVEV (reference sequence). This CDR3 is 16 amino acids long. Losses at the gene ends were 4 bases for V and 6 bases for J; bases not matched to a gene: 12. Up to 500,000 reads were sequenced per sample. Only in-frame clones appear in the TCRdb table, and some are missing; sequencing was by immunoSEQ multiplex PCR. The repertoire holds tens of thousands of clones, around 76% seen once, with about 4% in the top ten.

The TCR sequence derives from a girl aged 10 to 17 with moderate ulcerative colitis. This sequence joins TRBV27 and TRBJ2-5; 9 positions match TRBD1. The source material was gut tissue. The CDR3 protein is CASSSPTRDRVKTQYF. DNA for the CDR3: TGTGCCAGCAGTTCCCCTACCCGGGACAGGGTAAAGACCCAGTACTTC.